These 32 T cell receptor beta chains share one sample of origin, sequenced in a study of sequential checkpoint blockade in melanoma. Stated treatment: randomized to nivolumab then ipilimumab (arm A) or the reverse (arm B). The table came from immunoSEQ multiplex PCR; TCRdb's copy has only in-frame clones and leaves some out. Of 8,500 to 13,000 clones in the sample, around 69% were seen once. Sequenced material: CD8+ T cells sorted from blood (inferred from file names), taken from a patient given nivolumab and ipilimumab in sequence. Source of these receptors: a human donor with melanoma.

This chain links TRBV5-1 with TRBJ2-5; 11 bases match TRBD2. The ends lost 4 bases at V and 5 bases at J; junction bases unmatched: 10. Germline V gene lookup returns CDR1 SGHRS and CDR2 YFSETQ. The CDR3 is 16 residues long. DNA of the CDR3: TGCGCCAGCAGCGAGGCTAGCGGGAGGATGTGGGAGACCCAGTACTTC. It translates to CASSEASGRMWETQYF.

This rearrangement joins TRBV6-5 to TRBJ2-7, with D possibly being TRBD1 (6 bases). The V and J ends lost 0 bases and 3 bases respectively, with 12 bases between them. Germline CDR1 reads MNHEY; CDR2 reads SVGAGI. The CDR3 spans 15 residues. The CDR3 region has the DNA TGTGCCAGCAGTTACTCGGGGGCCGGATACTACGAGCAGTACTTC. It is translated as CASSYSGAGYYEQYF.

The gene calls are TRBV14 and TRBJ2-7; 7 bases align to TRBD1. Unmatched junction bases numbered 4, after V lost 6 bases and J lost 2 bases. Germline CDR1 is SGHDN and CDR2 is FVKESK. CDR3 size: 13 residues. The DNA for the CDR3 is TGTGCCAGCAGACACGGGACAGCCTACGAGCAGTACTTC. It translates to CASRHGTAYEQYF.

This sequence joins TRBV19 and TRBJ1-1; D is possibly TRBD1 (5 bases). The CDR3 contains 16 residues. Germline CDR1 is LNHDA and CDR2 is SQIVND (reference sequence). Trimming left V 7 bases short and J 5 bases short, with 23 bases between. In DNA form, the CDR3 reads TGTGCCAGTATCGGCCTCGGTGGGACCGGGGGGACTGAAGCTTTCTTT. The encoded protein is CASIGLGGTGGTEAFF.

This clone counts as medium-sized. The chain combines TRBV6-6 with TRBJ2-7, with D maybe TRBD2 (5 bases). Germline V gene lookup returns CDR1 MNHNY and CDR2 SVGAGI (reference sequence). The CDR3 extends over 12 amino acids. The ends were cut back, 7 bases at V and 6 bases at J, with 13 bases in the middle. The CDR3 DNA reads as TGTGCCAGCATAGGAAGGGAGTCCGAGCAGTACTTC. Translation: CASIGRESEQYF.

The CDR3 reads CAWTGRGNTEAFF. The CDR3 nucleotides read TGTGCCTGGACGGGGAGAGGGAACACTGAAGCTTTCTTT. J is TRBJ1-1 and V is TRBV30; no reliable D call. Germline V CDR1 and CDR2: GTSNPN, SVGIG (reference sequence). This CDR3 is 13 amino acids long. Deletions cut 4 bases from V and 1 base from J, with 10 bases between.

This rearrangement joins TRBV29-1 to TRBJ2-5; 7 nucleotides match TRBD1. Germline V gene data show CDR1 as SQVTM and CDR2 as ANQGSEA. The CDR3 runs 14 residues. The CDR3 nucleotides read TGCAACCCCCTCCGGGACAGTCAAATGGGGACCCAGTACTTC. This codes for CNPLRDSQMGTQYF.

In regard to this clone: Other nucleotide sequences in the sample specify the same CDR3. V gene TRBV6-5 combines with J gene TRBJ1-4; maybe TRBD1 (5 bases). CDR3 length: 13 residues. The V gene lost 0 bases and the J gene lost 10 bases, with 9 bases spanning the gap. Germline CDR1 and CDR2: MNHEY and SVGAGI. CDR3 DNA: TGTGCCAGCAGTTACTCATCGGGGGGAAAACTGTTTTTT. Translating gives CASSYSSGGKLFF.

This clone was seen a few times. V is TRBV19 and J is TRBJ1-1, with 7 bases aligning to TRBD1. Germline lookup yields CDR1 LNHDA and CDR2 SQIVND (reference sequence). CDR3 length: 12 residues. Unmatched junction bases numbered 10, after V lost 7 bases and J lost 11 bases. The DNA of the CDR3 is TGTGCCAGTAACGGGGACAGAGGTGAGGCTTTCTTT. This translates into CASNGDRGEAFF.

The chain uses TRBV7-2 and TRBJ1-5, with a weak D call TRBD1 (5 bases). The V end lost 5 bases, the J end lost 0 bases, and 17 bases lay between the germline ends. CDR3 length: 17 residues. CDR1 and CDR2 from the germline V gene are SGHTA and FQGNSA. The CDR3 sequence: CASSLLPGGYSNQPQHF. The CDR3 region has the DNA TGTGCCAGCAGCCTACTACCCGGGGGGTATAGCAATCAGCCCCAGCATTTT.

This clone is labeled as medium-sized. The V gene is TRBV19, the J gene TRBJ1-1; D gene uncertain. Germline V lookup: CDR1 LNHDA, CDR2 SQIVND (reference sequence). This CDR3 is 14 amino acids long. V lost 2 bases and J lost 0, with 7 bases in between. The CDR3 nucleotides read TGTGCCAGTAGTATATATGAGCTGAACACTGAAGCTTTCTTT. Encoded protein: CASSIYELNTEAFF.

This chain links TRBV20-1 with TRBJ2-1; 9 bases are a match to TRBD2. CDR3 size: 10 residues. Unmatched junction bases numbered 4, after V lost 5 bases and J lost 14 bases. Germline assignment: CDR1 DFQATT and CDR2 SNEGSKA (reference sequence). This chain's CDR3 is CSAAGGPEFF. In DNA form, the CDR3 reads TGCAGTGCTGCGGGGGGGCCTGAGTTCTTC.

This clone was seen more than once but under ten times. The chain uses TRBV4-1 and TRBJ1-2; D unclear. The germline gives CDR1 MGHRA, CDR2 YSYEKL. This CDR3 is built from 16 residues. Between the trimmed V and J ends, which lost 5 bases and 4 bases, there was a span of 20 bases. Here the CDR3 reads CASSKSLAEGLYGYTF. In nucleotides, the CDR3 is TGCGCCAGCAGCAAAAGCCTGGCAGAGGGTCTCTATGGCTACACCTTC.

J is TRBJ2-3 and V is TRBV9; D unclear. The CDR3 sequence is 16 residues long. V shed 1 base and J shed 3 bases, with 15 bases lying between them. Germline CDR1 and CDR2: SGDLS and YYNGEE. CDR3 protein: CASSVHRVEATDTQYF. Here the CDR3 DNA reads TGTGCCAGCAGCGTACACCGGGTAGAAGCAACAGATACGCAGTATTTT.

This chain links TRBV30 with TRBJ2-3, with 7 bases that match TRBD2. Germline values: CDR1 GTSNPN, CDR2 SVGIG (reference sequence). V was pared by 2 bases and J by 5 bases, with 16 bases of the junction left unmatched. This CDR3 region has 17 residues. The CDR3 reads CAWSQNPLVGGIDTQYF. The CDR3 DNA sequence: TGTGCCTGGAGTCAGAACCCCCTTGTGGGAGGGATAGATACGCAGTATTTT.

This chain links TRBV4-3 with TRBJ2-5, with D hard to call. The CDR3 length is 15 residues. The V gene's germline CDR1 is LGHNA and CDR2 YSLEER. Trimming left V 0 bases short and J 2 bases short, with 10 bases between. This CDR3 reads CASSQELGSQETQYF. The CDR3 coding sequence is TGCGCCAGCAGCCAAGAATTGGGCTCACAAGAGACCCAGTACTTC.

The sample holds one count of this clone. The rearrangement uses TRBV5-6 and TRBJ2-1; a weak D match, TRBD1 (5 bases). This CDR3 is 13 amino acids long. Germline V lookup: CDR1 SGHDT, CDR2 YYEEEE. Trimming shortened V by 6 bases and J by 3 bases, and 10 bases separated the two germline ends. CDR3 in DNA: TGTGCCAGCACCGTTGACAGCTACAATGAGCAGTTCTTC. It encodes CASTVDSYNEQFF.

This sequence joins TRBV5-1 and TRBJ1-1, with 10 nucleotides matching TRBD1. The CDR3 is 17 amino acids. Germline lookup yields CDR1 SGHRS and CDR2 YFSETQ. The V segment lost 0 bases and the J segment 0 bases; nucleotides outside the gene matches: 5. The CDR3 is CASSLAGTGALNTEAFF. The CDR3 DNA reads as TGCGCCAGCAGCTTGGCCGGGACAGGGGCCCTGAACACTGAAGCTTTCTTT.

The gene calls are TRBV6-5 and TRBJ2-3; 7 bases are a match to TRBD1. V lost 2 bases and J lost 4; bases outside the gene matches: 0. Germline values: CDR1 MNHEY, CDR2 SVGAGI. There are 13 residues in the CDR3. CDR3 in DNA: TGTGCCAGCAGTTACGGGACAGCAGATACGCAGTATTTT. It codes for CASSYGTADTQYF.

The gene calls are TRBV29-1 and TRBJ1-1, with 8 bases fitting TRBD1. This CDR3 spans 12 amino acids. Germline values: CDR1 SQVTM, CDR2 ANQGSEA. The trim removed 6 bases at V and 2 bases at J, leaving 2 bases unmatched. CDR3 coding DNA: TGCAGCGTCGGGACAGGAAACACTGAAGCTTTCTTT. It specifies CSVGTGNTEAFF.

The rearrangement uses TRBV27 and TRBJ1-1, with TRBD1 matching 8 bases. There are 13 residues in the CDR3. V shed 7 bases and J 1 base; nucleotides not matched to a gene: 2. Germline V gene sequence: CDR1 MNHEY, CDR2 SMNVEV (reference sequence). The CDR3 loop reads CASTGQGNTEAFF. CDR3 DNA sequence: TGTGCCAGCACAGGACAGGGGAACACTGAAGCTTTCTTT.

The genes are TRBV28 and TRBJ1-2, with 9 nucleotides matching TRBD1. With 8 bases clipped from V and 5 bases from J, the junction kept 6 bases outside the gene matches. The CDR3 extends over 13 amino acids. Germline CDR1 is MDHEN and CDR2 is SYDVKM. The CDR3 sequence is CASRQGVFYGYTF. CDR3 nucleotides: TGTGCCAGCCGACAGGGGGTATTTTATGGCTACACCTTC.

The chain uses TRBV10-3 and TRBJ2-3; tentatively, D is TRBD2 (6 bases). Germline V gives CDR1 ENHRY, CDR2 SYGVKD. The V end lost 3 bases, the J end lost 0 bases, and 10 bases lay between the germline ends. The CDR3 sequence is 15 residues long. CDR3 DNA sequence: TGTGCCATCAGTGAATTAGCGGAAAGCACAGATACGCAGTATTTT. This codes for CAISELAESTDTQYF.

The chain links TRBV2 to TRBJ1-5, with 9 nucleotides matching TRBD1. CDR1 SNHLY and CDR2 FYNNEI come from the germline V gene. CDR3 length: 19 amino acids. Trimming at V came to 5 bases and at J to 4 bases, leaving 18 bases not matched to a gene. Here the CDR3 reads CASSQAYGTGSLVNQPQHF. The CDR3 nucleotides are TGTGCCAGCAGTCAGGCTTATGGGACAGGGTCCCTTGTTAATCAGCCCCAGCATTTT.

The chain joins TRBV4-1 to TRBJ2-7, with 8 nucleotides matching TRBD1. Germline CDR1 and CDR2: MGHRA and YSYEKL. J was trimmed by 1 base and V by 2 bases; bases with no gene match: 7. The length of the CDR3 is 16 residues. Here the CDR3 DNA reads TGCGCCAGCAGCCAACTATACGGACAGGGATCCTACGAGCAGTACTTC. Translation gives CASSQLYGQGSYEQYF.

The rearrangement uses TRBV7-6 and TRBJ2-3; TRBD1 might be the D (6 bases). V gave up 3 bases and J gave up 0 bases, with 10 bases separating them. This CDR3 is built from 15 residues. The V gene's germline CDR1 is SGHVS and CDR2 FNYEAQ. CDR3 sequence reads: CASSFSGQSTDTQYF. For the CDR3, the DNA is TGTGCCAGCAGCTTTTCCGGACAGAGCACAGATACGCAGTATTTT.

This clone was observed a few times. The chain combines TRBV6-1 with TRBJ2-1, with D hard to call. Trimming pared 3 bases from V and 6 bases from J, leaving 12 bases between. Germline-derived CDR1 and CDR2 are MNHNS and SASEGT. This CDR3 region has 14 residues. CDR3: CASSDSAEANEQFF. CDR3 in DNA: TGTGCCAGCAGTGACTCGGCGGAAGCCAATGAGCAGTTCTTC.

The chain uses TRBV19 and TRBJ2-7, with D possibly TRBD2 on 6 matching bases. V was clipped by 0 bases and J by 0 bases, with 15 bases between them. The CDR3 length is 17 residues. Germline assignment: CDR1 LNHDA and CDR2 SQIVND (reference sequence). CDR3 sequence (DNA): TGTGCCAGTAGTATAGATCTTGGGAGGAGAAGCTCCTACGAGCAGTACTTC. Translated, it gives CASSIDLGRRSSYEQYF.

This clone was counted only a few times. The chain uses TRBV29-1 and TRBJ2-2; 9 nucleotides line up with TRBD2. Per the germline V gene, CDR1 is SQVTM and CDR2 is ANQGSEA. The CDR3 extends over 16 amino acids. V dropped 0 bases and J dropped 6; count of bases not matched to a gene: 8. Written as DNA, the CDR3 is TGCAGCGTTGAAGATGTTGGCGGGGGGGCCCCCGGGGAGCTGTTTTTT. Translated: CSVEDVGGGAPGELFF.

V and J are TRBV27 and TRBJ1-5, with D perhaps TRBD1 (5 bases). Germline V CDR1 and CDR2: MNHEY, SMNVEV (reference sequence). This CDR3 comprises 16 residues. Trimming removed 3 bases from V and 3 bases from J, with 15 bases in between. CDR3 protein: CASSLNAGRHNQPQHF. In DNA, the CDR3 is TGTGCCAGCAGTTTGAACGCGGGACGGCACAATCAGCCCCAGCATTTT.

J is TRBJ2-1 and V is TRBV28, with D maybe TRBD2 (5 bases). V lost 3 bases to trimming and J lost 10 bases, with 7 bases between them. The CDR3 runs 11 residues. In germline, CDR1 is MDHEN, CDR2 SYDVKM. The DNA of the CDR3 is TGTGCCAGCAGTTTTGGCGGGGAGCAGTTCTTC. Protein: CASSFGGEQFF.

On this clone: An end of the junction differs from the germline gene, which may be a read error. The rearrangement links TRBV5-5 to TRBJ2-7; 10 bases fit TRBD1. The CDR3 runs 15 residues. Germline values: CDR1 SGHKS, CDR2 YYEKEE (reference sequence). For the CDR3, the DNA is TGCGCCAGCAGCCCTGGACAGGGGGAAGGGTACGAGCAGTACTTC. Translating gives CASSPGQGEGYEQYF.